The TCR beta chain described here comes from a study of blood T cell repertoires in COVID-19. Across the whole study: Acute and convalescent COVID-19 samples came from the United States, Italy and Spain.

Clones were sequenced by immunoSEQ multiplex PCR, and TCRdb holds only the in-frame ones, with some missing. The top ten hold 6% to 6.5% of the sample, which has fewer than 350,000 clones, roughly 89% seen once. The CDR3 consists of 16 residues. Germline CDR1 reads MNHEY; CDR2 reads SVGEGT. The ends lost 5 bases at V and 1 base at J; junction bases unmatched: 7. Enrollees, roughly 18 to 95 years old, lived in some 24 US areas. This chain joins TRBV6-2 or TRBV6-3 and TRBJ2-2, with 7 bases lining up with TRBD1. Sample: PBMCs or T cells enriched from blood (not recorded which). The clonotype comes from a woman between 40 and 55 years old who had recovered from COVID-19. CDR3 sequence reads: CASSLEGQQNTGELFF. The CDR3 DNA reads as TGTGCCAGCAGTCTTGAGGGACAGCAGAACACCGGGGAGCTGTTTTTT.